This T cell receptor (beta chain) is from a study of blood T cell repertoires in COVID-19. About the research overall: Some COVID-19 samples were acute and others convalescent; all came from the United States, Italy and Spain. The cDNA or gDNA used as material had been derived from T cells, B-cell-depleted T cells, or PBMCs.

Germline-derived CDR1 and CDR2 are LGHDT and YNNKEL (reference sequence). There are 15 residues in the CDR3. J was trimmed by 4 bases and V by 1 base; bases with no gene match: 5. Authors' data handling: Amplified reference gene primers provided the basis for estimating nucleated cell counts. The protocol was immunoSEQ multiplex PCR, while the TCRdb copy is restricted to in-frame clones and leaves out a portion. Clone size and the V and J calls come from that table; the DNA yielded D and trimming. Of about 160,000 clones listed, roughly nine tenths were seen once; the top ten hold over 15%. This receptor was obtained from a man in his 60s with active or convalescent COVID-19. Sequenced material: peripheral blood. The chain couples TRBV3-1 (or the pseudogene TRBV3-2) to TRBJ1-1; TRBD1 matches 8 bases. DNA of the CDR3: TGTGCCAGCAGCCAAGGGAGCCAGGGGGCCACTGAAGCTTTCTTT. This sequence encodes CASSQGSQGATEAFF.